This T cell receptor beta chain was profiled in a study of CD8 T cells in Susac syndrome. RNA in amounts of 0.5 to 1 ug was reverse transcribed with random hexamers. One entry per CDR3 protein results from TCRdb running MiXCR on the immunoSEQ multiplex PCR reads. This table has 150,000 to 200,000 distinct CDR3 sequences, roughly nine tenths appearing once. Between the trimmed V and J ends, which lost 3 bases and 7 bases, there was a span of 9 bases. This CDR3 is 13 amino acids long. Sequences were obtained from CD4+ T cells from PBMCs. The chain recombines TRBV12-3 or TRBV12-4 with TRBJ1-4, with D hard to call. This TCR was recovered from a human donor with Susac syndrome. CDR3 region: CASSFSSSEKLFF. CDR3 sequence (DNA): TGTGCCAGCAGTTTTTCGTCCAGTGAAAAACTGTTTTTT.